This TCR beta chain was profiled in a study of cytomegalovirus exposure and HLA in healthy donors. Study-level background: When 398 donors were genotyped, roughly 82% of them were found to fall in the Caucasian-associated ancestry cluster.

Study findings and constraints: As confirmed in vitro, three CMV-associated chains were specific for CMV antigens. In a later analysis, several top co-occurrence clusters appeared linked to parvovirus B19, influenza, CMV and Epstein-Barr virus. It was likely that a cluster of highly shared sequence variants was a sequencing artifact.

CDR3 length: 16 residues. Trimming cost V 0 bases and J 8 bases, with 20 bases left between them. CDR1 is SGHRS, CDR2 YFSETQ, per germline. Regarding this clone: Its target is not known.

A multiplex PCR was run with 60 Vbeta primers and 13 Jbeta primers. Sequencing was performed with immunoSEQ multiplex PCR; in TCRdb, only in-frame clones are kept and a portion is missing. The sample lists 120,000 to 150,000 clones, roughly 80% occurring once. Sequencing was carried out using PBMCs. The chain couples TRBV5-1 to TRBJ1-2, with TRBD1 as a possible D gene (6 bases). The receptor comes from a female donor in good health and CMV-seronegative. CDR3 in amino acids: CASSLEPLTGPRGYTF. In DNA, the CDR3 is TGCGCCAGCAGCTTGGAACCACTTACAGGGCCGAGAGGCTACACCTTC.